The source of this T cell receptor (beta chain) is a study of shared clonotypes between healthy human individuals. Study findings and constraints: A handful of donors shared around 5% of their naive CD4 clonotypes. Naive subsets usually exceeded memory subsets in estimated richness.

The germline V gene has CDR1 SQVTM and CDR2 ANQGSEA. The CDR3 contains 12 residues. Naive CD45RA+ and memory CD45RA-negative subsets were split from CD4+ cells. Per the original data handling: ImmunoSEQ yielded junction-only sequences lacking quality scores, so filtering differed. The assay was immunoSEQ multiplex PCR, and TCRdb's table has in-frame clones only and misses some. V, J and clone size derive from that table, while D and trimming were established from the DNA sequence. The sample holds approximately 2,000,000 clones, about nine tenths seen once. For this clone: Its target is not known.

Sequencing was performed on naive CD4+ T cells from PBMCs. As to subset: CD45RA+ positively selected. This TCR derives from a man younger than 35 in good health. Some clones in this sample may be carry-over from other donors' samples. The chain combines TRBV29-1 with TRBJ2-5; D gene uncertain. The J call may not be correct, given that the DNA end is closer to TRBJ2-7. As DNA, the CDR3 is TGCAGCGCCATAGGGCCGGGCTACGAGCAGTACTTC. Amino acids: CSAIGPGYEQYF.